Presented here are 20 T cell receptor beta chains from one specimen sequenced in a study of T-cell reconstitution after alpha-beta-depleted transplantation in children. It was with unique molecular identifiers that the TCRbeta library was prepared. A single record per CDR3 protein comes from TCRdb applying MiXCR to the PCR reads. Of some 220,000 distinct CDR3 sequences listed, under 9.5% are singletons. Here the sequenced sample was PBMCs from the stem cell graft donor, taken from the stem cell graft. The source is a human donor who donated a stem cell graft to a child with acute lymphoblastic leukemia.

The chain combines TRBV12-5 with TRBJ2-3, with no clear D. The V end lost 3 bases, the J end lost 1 base, and 8 bases lay between the germline ends. CDR3 length equals 14 residues. The germline V gene encodes CDR1 LGHNT and CDR2 FRNRAP. CDR3 region: CASGLTRGTDTQYF. The CDR3 DNA reads TGTGCTAGTGGTTTAACGCGAGGCACAGATACGCAGTATTTT.

This clonotype was seen ten or more times. The CDR3 loop reads CASSLVQGARNEQFF. The CDR3 nucleotides are TGTGCCAGCAGCTTGGTTCAGGGGGCCAGAAATGAGCAGTTCTTC. The chain joins TRBV5-6 to TRBJ2-1, with TRBD1 matching 8 bases. Germline trimming cut 0 bases from V and 7 bases from J; bases unmatched to any gene: 6. The germline gives CDR1 SGHDT, CDR2 YYEEEE. This CDR3 is 15 amino acids long.

The chain couples TRBV4-3 to TRBJ1-1, with D hard to call. The ends were cut back, 2 bases at V and 4 bases at J, with 11 bases in the middle. This CDR3 has 14 residues. The germline gives CDR1 LGHNA, CDR2 YSLEER. This CDR3 reads CASSQRLSGTEAFF. The CDR3 DNA reads as TGCGCCAGCAGCCAACGGCTTTCAGGCACTGAAGCTTTCTTT.

This chain uses TRBV27 with TRBJ2-7; D possibly uses TRBD1 or TRBD2 (5 bases each). Germline CDR1 reads MNHEY; CDR2 reads SMNVEV (reference sequence). V was clipped by 5 bases and J by 5 bases, with 16 bases between them. The CDR3 totals 14 residues. DNA for the CDR3: TGTGCCAGCAGTCCACGGGACGTTCTTGACGAGCAGTACTTC. Translation: CASSPRDVLDEQYF.

This clonotype was seen ten or more times. CDR3 protein: CASSSRRGSGNTIYF. The CDR3, as DNA: TGTGCCAGCAGTTCTCGCAGGGGATCTGGAAACACCATATATTTT. The chain joins TRBV6-5 to TRBJ1-3; D is perhaps TRBD1 (6 bases). The CDR3 length is 15 residues. The germline V gene has CDR1 MNHEY and CDR2 SVGAGI. Trimming removed 4 bases at V and 1 base at J, with 11 bases between.

This rearrangement joins TRBV5-5 to TRBJ2-2; D unclear. The CDR3 length is 12 residues. Per germline, CDR1 SGHKS and CDR2 YYEKEE (reference sequence). Between the trimmed V and J ends, which lost 1 base and 5 bases, there was a span of 3 bases. In nucleotides, the CDR3 is TGTGCCAGCAGCTTGTGGACCGGGGAGCTGTTTTTT. As protein: CASSLWTGELFF.

This clonotype was counted at least ten times. The CDR3 DNA follows: TGTGCCAGCACAGACAGGGCGAACACCGGGGAGCTGTTTTTT. Its protein is CASTDRANTGELFF. This chain joins TRBV7-2 and TRBJ2-2, with 7 bases matching TRBD1. There are 14 residues in the CDR3. Trimming removed 7 bases from V and 0 bases from J; junction bases left unmatched: 2. CDR1 and CDR2 from the germline V gene are SGHTA and FQGNSA.

The chain combines TRBV5-1 with TRBJ2-3; D is possibly TRBD2 (6 bases). This CDR3 is 15 amino acids long. Per the germline V gene, CDR1 is SGHRS and CDR2 is YFSETQ. Deletions cut 4 bases from V and 2 bases from J, with 14 bases between. The CDR3 spells CASSRNRGNTDTQYF. For the CDR3, the DNA is TGCGCCAGCAGCCGAAATCGGGGGAACACAGATACGCAGTATTTT. Together with reference TRBV5-1 and TRBJ2-3, the CDR3 gives the full variable domain: KAGVTQTPRYLIKTRGQQVTLSCSPISGHRSVSWYQQTPGQGLQFLFEYFSETQRNKGNFPGRFSGRQFSNSRSEMNVSTLELGDSALYLCASSRNRGNTDTQYFGPGTRLTVL.

The CDR3 DNA sequence: TGTGCCAGCAGATTGGGTAGGGGGATCGGCGCTGAAGCTTTCTTT. This encodes CASRLGRGIGAEAFF. J is TRBJ1-1 and V is TRBV12-3 or TRBV12-4; tentatively, D is TRBD1 (6 bases). This CDR3 region has 15 residues. The V and J ends lost 6 bases and 6 bases respectively, with 20 bases between them.

The chain links TRBV20-1 to TRBJ1-4, with a weak D call TRBD1 (5 bases). Trimming took 6 bases from V and 4 from J, leaving 18 bases between them. Germline V gene data show CDR1 as DFQATT and CDR2 as SNEGSKA (reference sequence). This CDR3 has 15 residues. CDR3 amino acids: CSAAKEGIFNEKLFF. The CDR3 bases are TGCAGTGCAGCCAAGGAGGGGATTTTTAATGAAAAACTGTTTTTT.

This clonotype was detected ten times or more. This chain links TRBV6-5 with TRBJ1-3, with 7 bases lining up with TRBD1. The germline V gene has CDR1 MNHEY and CDR2 SVGAGI. Trimming removed 4 bases from V and 2 bases from J; junction bases left unmatched: 5. The CDR3 has 15 residues. The CDR3 DNA reads TGTGCCAGCAGTTGGGACAGCTCTCCTGGAAACACCATATATTTT. It yields the protein CASSWDSSPGNTIYF.

This clonotype has ten or more counts. The rearrangement uses TRBV5-1 and TRBJ2-1; TRBD1 is a possible D gene (5 bases). With 4 bases removed from V and 0 bases from J, the gap between germline ends came to 11 bases. Germline V CDR1 and CDR2: SGHRS, YFSETQ. CDR3 length: 15 residues. The CDR3 protein is CASSPDSPSYNEQFF. In nucleotides, the CDR3 is TGCGCCAGCAGCCCCGACAGTCCCTCCTACAATGAGCAGTTCTTC. The full variable domain, its missing parts supplied by reference TRBV5-1 and TRBJ2-1, is KAGVTQTPRYLIKTRGQQVTLSCSPISGHRSVSWYQQTPGQGLQFLFEYFSETQRNKGNFPGRFSGRQFSNSRSEMNVSTLELGDSALYLCASSPDSPSYNEQFFGPGTRLTVL.

This rearrangement joins TRBV20-1 to TRBJ1-5; D ambiguous. V lost 1 base and J lost 4, with 8 bases in between. CDR3 length: 13 residues. Per the germline V gene, CDR1 is DFQATT and CDR2 is SNEGSKA (reference sequence). The CDR3 protein is CSARVLGNQPQHF. Here the CDR3 DNA reads TGCAGTGCTAGAGTACTGGGGAATCAGCCCCAGCATTTT.

This clonotype was recorded many times. The chain recombines TRBV12-3 or TRBV12-4 with TRBJ2-2, with 7 nucleotides matching TRBD1. V shed 7 bases, J shed 7 bases, and the junction held 12 bases outside the gene matches. The CDR3 totals 15 residues. CDR3 sequence: CASTSRQGKVGELFF. The CDR3 coding sequence is TGTGCCAGCACCTCTAGACAGGGAAAGGTCGGGGAGCTGTTTTTT.

The rearrangement uses TRBV18 and TRBJ1-2; 7 bases are a match to TRBD1. The junction had 12 bases not matched to a gene; V was cut back by 3 bases and J by 8 bases. The V gene's germline CDR1 is KGHSH and CDR2 LQKENI. The CDR3 loop spans 15 amino acids. As DNA, the CDR3 is TGTGCCAGCTCACCTCAGACAGGGCAGCCTTACGGCTACACCTTC. It is translated as CASSPQTGQPYGYTF.

This clonotype was detected only a few times. The gene calls are TRBV6-1 and TRBJ1-1; TRBD1 might be the D (6 bases). Germline V lookup: CDR1 MNHNS, CDR2 SASEGT. The CDR3 covers 13 residues. V lost 6 bases to trimming and J lost 2 bases, with 10 bases between them. CDR3 sequence (DNA): TGTGCCAGCAGAAGGACAGTAAACACTGAAGCTTTCTTT. Translating gives CASRRTVNTEAFF.

The genes are TRBV7-9 and TRBJ2-3, with D perhaps TRBD1 (6 bases). This CDR3 spans 16 amino acids. With 3 bases removed from V and 4 bases from J, the gap between germline ends came to 17 bases. Germline-derived CDR1 and CDR2 are SEHNR and FQNEAQ (reference sequence). CDR3 region: CASSLGAKAGADTQYF. CDR3 DNA: TGTGCCAGCAGCTTGGGGGCTAAGGCTGGGGCAGATACGCAGTATTTT.

This clonotype was recorded a few times. The chain links TRBV19 to TRBJ1-1, with D tentatively TRBD1 (5 bases). With 0 bases removed from V and 8 bases from J, the gap between germline ends came to 10 bases. CDR3 length: 13 residues. Germline V gene data show CDR1 as LNHDA and CDR2 as SQIVND (reference sequence). CDR3 nucleotide sequence: TGTGCCAGTAGTATAGATCTGGGACCGGAAGCTTTCTTT. It encodes CASSIDLGPEAFF.

The V gene is TRBV10-2, the J gene TRBJ2-1; D call uncertain. Germline V gene data show CDR1 as WSHSY and CDR2 as SAAADI. Trimming pared 4 bases from V and 9 bases from J, leaving 22 bases between. CDR3 length: 16 residues. The CDR3, as DNA: TGCGCCAGCAGTGTAGGCTTTGGCCCCGTGTGGGGTGAGCAGTTCTTC. The encoded protein is CASSVGFGPVWGEQFF.

In this sample, this clonotype turned up a few times. This CDR3 reads CASSYGSGYYEQYF. In nucleotides, the CDR3 is TGTGCCAGCAGTTATGGCAGCGGATACTACGAGCAGTACTTC. The chain employs TRBV6-5 and TRBJ2-7; D might be TRBD2 (5 bases). V was cut by 3 bases and J by 3 bases, with 12 bases left in between. CDR3 length equals 14 residues. Germline loops: CDR1 MNHEY, CDR2 SVGAGI.